Sequencing of this TCR beta chain was carried out in a study of blood T cell repertoires in COVID-19. TCRdb's copy holds only in-frame clones and misses some; the assay was immunoSEQ multiplex PCR. The sample shows around 120,000 clones, approximately 86% of them seen only once. The CDR3 runs to 15 residues. The V end was cut by 6 bases, the J end by 1 base, with 13 bases between. CDR1 is LNHDA, CDR2 SQIVND, per germline (reference sequence). The rearrangement links TRBV19 to TRBJ1-5, with D tentatively TRBD1 (6 bases). This clonotype was obtained from a woman aged 45-65 years with active or convalescent COVID-19. The sequenced material came from peripheral blood. CDR3 nucleotide sequence: TGTGCCAGTAGAGCCCTAGGGGGAAGCAATCAGCCCCAGCATTTT. As protein: CASRALGGSNQPQHF.